The entry below gives a single TCR beta chain sequence along with its context. Sequenced by immunoSEQ multiplex PCR; TCRdb stores in-frame clones only, minus some. This sample has under 100,000 clones; over 75% occur once, and the top ten carry about 5.5%. The data stem from a study of blood T cell repertoires in COVID-19. Sequencing was done on a sample of peripheral blood. The receptor comes from a man aged 50 to 60 with acute or convalescent COVID-19.

CDR3 DNA: TGTGCCAGCCGGGGGGACAGGGATGCTTTCTTT. The encoded protein is CASRGDRDAFF. The chain is built from TRBV11-3 and TRBJ1-1, with 9 bases aligning to TRBD1. Trimming cost V 8 bases and J 11 bases; bases outside gene matches: 6. The CDR3 covers 11 residues. The germline V gene has CDR1 SGHNT and CDR2 YENEEA. Filled out from reference TRBV11-3 and TRBJ1-1, the complete variable domain reads EAGVVQSPRYKIIEKKQPVAFWCNPISGHNTLYWYLQNLGQGPELLIRYENEEAVDDSQLPKDRFSAERLKGVDSTLKIQPAELGDSAVYLCASRGDRDAFFGQGTRLTVV.